What follows are 2 T cell receptor beta chains derived from one specimen sequenced in a study of blood T cell repertoires in COVID-19. The protocol was immunoSEQ multiplex PCR, while the TCRdb copy is restricted to in-frame clones and leaves out a portion. The sample records 300,000 to 450,000 clones, approximately 89% being singletons. Sequencing used peripheral blood. All receptors come from a woman aged 55-69 years with COVID-19, enrolled during active disease.

J is TRBJ2-7 and V is TRBV4-1; D is possibly TRBD1 (6 bases). The germline V and J ends were trimmed by 1 base and 2 bases, with 15 bases remaining between them. The CDR3 runs to 16 residues. Germline loops: CDR1 MGHRA, CDR2 YSYEKL. The CDR3 coding sequence is TGCGCCAGCAGCCAAGGCCCTACAGGGAATCCCTACGAGCAGTACTTC. This encodes CASSQGPTGNPYEQYF.

The chain combines TRBV7-2 with TRBJ1-6; D is uncertain. The CDR3 sequence is 15 residues long. V was trimmed by 3 bases and J by 5 bases, leaving 11 bases between them. Per germline, CDR1 SGHTA and CDR2 FQGNSA. The CDR3 DNA follows: TGTGCCAGCAGCTTGAGCCAGGTTAATAATTCACCCCTCCACTTT. Encoded protein: CASSLSQVNNSPLHF.